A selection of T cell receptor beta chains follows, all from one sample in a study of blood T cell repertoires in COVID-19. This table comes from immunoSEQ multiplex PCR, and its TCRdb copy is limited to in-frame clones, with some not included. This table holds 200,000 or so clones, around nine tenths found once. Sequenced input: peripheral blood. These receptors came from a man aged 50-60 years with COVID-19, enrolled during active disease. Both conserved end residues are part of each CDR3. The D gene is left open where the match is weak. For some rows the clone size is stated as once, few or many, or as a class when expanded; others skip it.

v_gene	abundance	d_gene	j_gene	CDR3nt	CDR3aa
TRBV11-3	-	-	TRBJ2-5	TGTGCCAGCAGCTTAGACAGGGAGACCCAGTACTTC	CASSLDRETQYF
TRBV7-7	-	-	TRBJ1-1	TGTGCCAGCAGCCCTGGACTGTGGGGTGAAGCTTTCTTT	CASSPGLWGEAFF
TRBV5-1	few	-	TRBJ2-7	TGCGCCAGCAGCTTGGTGGCCGGGAGCTCCTACGAGCAGTACTTC	CASSLVAGSSYEQYF
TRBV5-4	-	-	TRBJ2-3	TGTGCCAGCAGCCCGGTGGGCACAGATACGCAGTATTTT	CASSPVGTDTQYF
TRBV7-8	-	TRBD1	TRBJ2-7	TGTGCCAGCAGCTCCCATCCGGGACAGGGCCCCTACGAGCAGTACTTC	CASSSHPGQGPYEQYF
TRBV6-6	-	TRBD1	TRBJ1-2	TGTGCCAGCAGTTACGGACAGGCGGGATGGGGCTACACCTTC	CASSYGQAGWGYTF
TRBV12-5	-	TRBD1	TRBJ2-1	TGTGCTAGTTCCGGGACAGGGGTCTACAATGAGCAGTTCTTC	CASSGTGVYNEQFF
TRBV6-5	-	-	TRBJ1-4	TGTGCCAGCACCCCAAGGGGGGGGCCGAATGAAAAACTGTTTTTT	CASTPRGGPNEKLFF
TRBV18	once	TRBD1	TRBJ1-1	TGTGCCAGCTCACGCGGGGACAGTGGACTTGAAGCTTTCTTT	CASSRGDSGLEAFF
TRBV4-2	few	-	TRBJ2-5	TGTGCCAGCAGCCAAGTCAGGGGTGAGGAGACCCAGTACTTC	CASSQVRGEETQYF
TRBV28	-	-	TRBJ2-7	TGTGCCAGCAGTTACGGTTCTTACGAGCAGTACTTC	CASSYGSYEQYF
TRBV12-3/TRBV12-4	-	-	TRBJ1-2	TGTGCCAGCAGTTTAGCCCCAGGGTTTGGCTACACCTTC	CASSLAPGFGYTF
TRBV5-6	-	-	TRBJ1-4	TGTGCCAGCAGCTTGCGGCAGGGGTTTCAACTGTTTTTT	CASSLRQGFQLFF
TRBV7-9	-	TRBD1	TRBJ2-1	TGTGCCAGCAGCCCCCCAGGGGGTAGCAATGAGCAGTTCTTC	CASSPPGGSNEQFF
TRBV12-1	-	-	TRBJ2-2	TGTGCCAGCAGCTTTTCCTTCTCGACTCGCACCGGGGAGCTGTTTTTT	CASSFSFSTRTGELFF
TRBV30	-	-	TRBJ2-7	TGTGCCTGGACCTCTCCCTCCTACGAGCAGTACTTC	CAWTSPSYEQYF
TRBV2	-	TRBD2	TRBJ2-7	TGTGCCGGGAGGAGAGCGGGGACCATCTACGAGCAGTACTTC	CAGRRAGTIYEQYF